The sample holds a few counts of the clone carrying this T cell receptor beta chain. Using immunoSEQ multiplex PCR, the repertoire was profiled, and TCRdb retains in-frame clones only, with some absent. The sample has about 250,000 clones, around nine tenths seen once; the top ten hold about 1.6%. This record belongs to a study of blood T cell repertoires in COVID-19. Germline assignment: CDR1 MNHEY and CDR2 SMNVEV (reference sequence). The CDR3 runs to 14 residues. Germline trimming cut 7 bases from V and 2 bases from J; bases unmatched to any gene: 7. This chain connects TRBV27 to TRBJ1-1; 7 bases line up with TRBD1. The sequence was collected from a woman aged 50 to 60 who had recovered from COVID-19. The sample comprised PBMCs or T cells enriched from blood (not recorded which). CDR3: CASTPGDRNTEAFF. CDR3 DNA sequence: TGTGCCAGCACCCCCGGGGACAGAAACACTGAAGCTTTCTTT.